This T cell receptor beta chain was identified in a study of T cells in Graves' hyperthyroidism and ophthalmopathy. Study-wide results and caveats: A model built on 13 V-J features separated ophthalmopathy from stable hyperthyroidism.

It was over 9.5 ml of fresh peripheral blood that supplied the PBMCs. The CDR3 runs 15 residues. V shed 0 bases and J 4 bases; nucleotides not matched to a gene: 8. Germline loops: CDR1 SQVTM, CDR2 ANQGSEA. The TCR beta CDR3 regions underwent amplification using RNA transcripts as the source. With the HTBI primer set, the TCR CDR3 went through a first round of RT-PCR. TCRdb passed the multiplex PCR reads through MiXCR, listing each CDR3 protein once. The sample shows more than 650,000 distinct CDR3 sequences, about 15% of them seen only once. In regard to this clonotype: Its antigen is unidentified.

The J gene is TRBJ1-2, the V gene TRBV29-1; 7 bases match TRBD1. Sample: blood. The receptor's source is a woman aged 18-35 years with Graves' hyperthyroidism. CDR3: CSVEDLGQTLYGYTF. The CDR3 DNA reads as TGCAGCGTTGAAGATCTGGGACAGACTCTCTATGGCTACACCTTC.